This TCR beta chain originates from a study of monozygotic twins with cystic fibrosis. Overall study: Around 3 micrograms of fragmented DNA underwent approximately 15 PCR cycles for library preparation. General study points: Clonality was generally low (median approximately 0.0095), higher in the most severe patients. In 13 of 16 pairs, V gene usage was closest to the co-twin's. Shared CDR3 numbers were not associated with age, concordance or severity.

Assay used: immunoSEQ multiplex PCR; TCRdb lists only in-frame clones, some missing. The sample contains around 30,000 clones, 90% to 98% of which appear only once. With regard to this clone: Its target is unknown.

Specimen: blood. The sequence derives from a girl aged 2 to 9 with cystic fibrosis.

The CDR3, as DNA: TGCGCCAGCAGCGCTCGGCAAGCGGGAGTTACAGATACGCAGTATTTT. It translates to CASSARQAGVTDTQYF. The rearrangement joins TRBV5-1 to TRBJ2-3, with 8 bases that match TRBD2. In germline, CDR1 is SGHRS, CDR2 YFSETQ. This CDR3 region has 16 residues. Losses at the gene ends were 4 bases for V and 3 bases for J; bases not matched to a gene: 10.